A selection of T cell receptor beta chains follows, all from one sample in a study of human T cells and chemical hapten exposure. TCRdb reprocessed the RACE reads via MiXCR and lists one record per CDR3 protein. The table shows fewer than 50,000 distinct CDR3 sequences, with roughly 9.5% occurring only once. Sequencing was performed on whole blood, taken in connection with sensitization to the hapten diphenylcyclopropenone (DPC). The receptors come from a man aged 50 to 59 with alopecia areata. Some clones in this sample may be carry-over from other donors' samples. Each CDR3 is given with its conserved first and last residue. Fields, in order: D gene, clone size, J gene, V gene, CDR3 protein, CDR3 DNA. The D gene is left open where the match is weak. A row's size may be missing; if present it is once, few, many or a size class.

TRBD1 - TRBJ2-7 TRBV28 CASRGQGYEQYF TGTGCCAGCAGAGGACAGGGTTACGAGCAGTACTTC
- many TRBJ2-7 TRBV20-1 CSADQGIGSYEQYF TGCAGTGCGGACCAGGGCATTGGGTCCTACGAGCAGTACTTC
TRBD2 many TRBJ2-1 TRBV7-8 CASSFRWGTSVDEQFF TGTGCCAGCAGCTTTCGCTGGGGGACTAGCGTAGATGAGCAGTTCTTC
TRBD1 few TRBJ2-6 TRBV3-1 CASSPTGAGANVLTF TGTGCCAGCAGTCCAACAGGGGCTGGGGCCAACGTCCTGACTTTC
- - TRBJ2-3 TRBV24-1 CATSDSRLGGDTQYF TGTGCCACCAGTGATTCCCGGCTGGGAGGAGATACGCAGTATTTT
- - TRBJ2-5 TRBV12-3/TRBV12-4 CASRRGGVGTQYF TGTGCCAGCAGGAGAGGGGGGGTTGGCACCCAGTACTTC
- few TRBJ2-1 TRBV7-9 CASSLTHPEQFF TGTGCCAGCAGCTTGACCCATCCCGAGCAGTTCTTC
TRBD2 many TRBJ2-1 TRBV7-2 CASSLIPLAGAPYNEQFF TGTGCCAGCAGCTTAATCCCTCTAGCGGGAGCTCCCTACAATGAGCAGTTCTTC
TRBD1 few TRBJ2-3 TRBV7-2 CASSPGTADTQYF TGTGCCAGCAGCCCCGGGACAGCAGATACGCAGTATTTT
TRBD2 few TRBJ2-3 TRBV12-3/TRBV12-4 CASRLAGSTDTQYF TGTGCCAGCAGGCTAGCGGGATCCACAGATACGCAGTATTTT
- - TRBJ1-6 TRBV12-3/TRBV12-4 CASRRQDSPLHF TGTGCCAGCAGGAGACAGGATTCACCCCTCCACTTT
TRBD2 many TRBJ2-5 TRBV7-9 CASDRAGREETQYF TGTGCCAGCGACCGAGCGGGGAGGGAGGAGACCCAGTACTTC
TRBD1 few TRBJ2-5 TRBV29-1 CSADRGRETQYF TGCAGCGCCGACAGGGGTCGAGAGACCCAGTACTTC
TRBD1 many TRBJ2-4 TRBV7-9 CASSSGTGFGIQYF TGTGCCAGCAGCTCCGGGACAGGGTTTGGCATTCAGTACTTC
TRBD2 - TRBJ2-7 TRBV5-5 CASSSNSGNFYEQYF TGTGCCAGCAGCAGTAATAGCGGGAACTTCTACGAGCAGTACTTC
- few TRBJ1-2 TRBV4-1 CASSQGTGANYGYTF TGCGCCAGCAGCCAAGGGACTGGAGCTAACTATGGCTACACCTTC
TRBD2 - TRBJ2-7 TRBV7-2 CASRSSGSPSYEQYF TGTGCCAGCAGGTCTAGCGGGAGTCCATCCTACGAGCAGTACTTC
- many TRBJ1-1 TRBV7-9 CASSLAPLNTEAFF TGTGCCAGCAGCTTAGCTCCTCTGAACACTGAAGCTTTCTTT
- - TRBJ2-1 TRBV29-1 CSVGGPPEQFF TGCAGCGTTGGGGGGCCCCCTGAGCAGTTCTTC
TRBD2 few TRBJ2-3 TRBV5-1 CASSSTYSSGSADTQYF TGCGCCAGCAGCTCCACCTACTCGAGCGGGAGTGCAGATACGCAGTATTTT
TRBD1 many TRBJ1-1 TRBV5-1 CASSLQGLRTEAFF TGCGCCAGCAGCCTACAGGGGTTAAGGACTGAAGCTTTCTTT
- - TRBJ2-7 TRBV29-1 CSVDLAADEQYF TGCAGCGTTGATCTGGCGGCGGACGAGCAGTACTTC
TRBD1 many TRBJ2-2 TRBV29-1 CSAGTGPGSSGELFF TGCAGCGCCGGGACAGGGCCCGGGAGTTCCGGGGAGCTGTTTTTT
TRBD1 few TRBJ2-7 TRBV30 CAWTDSTGAEQYF TGTGCCTGGACCGATTCTACAGGGGCCGAGCAGTACTTC
TRBD1 few TRBJ2-1 TRBV6-5 CASSLRGQSYNEQFF TGTGCCAGCAGTCTCAGGGGGCAGTCCTACAATGAGCAGTTCTTC